This entry is about one T cell receptor (beta chain). TCRdb re-called the RT-PCR reads through MiXCR, storing one row per CDR3 protein. The table lists some 540,000 distinct CDR3 sequences, approximately 22% of them singletons, with 2.8% in the top ten. This sample is part of a study of response to subunit inactivated influenza vaccine. V shed 2 bases and J 5 bases; nucleotides not matched to a gene: 5. Germline assignment: CDR1 SGHRS and CDR2 YFSETQ. The CDR3 runs 15 residues. This sample also appeared in a second study, on T cells expressing NK-cell markers. That investigation notes: The authors made TCR beta cDNA libraries by 5'RACE template switching. This switching added a universal primer site and UMIs. All TCR beta repertoires analysed originated from sorted CD3+CD56+NKG2C+, CD3+CD56+NKG2C- and CD3+CD56-NKG2C+ T cells.

Here the sequenced sample was CD4+ T cells sorted from PBMCs, taken 11 to 12 days after vaccination. The sequence derives from a man aged 50 to 60 who received an inactivated influenza vaccine. The V call is TRBV5-1, the J call TRBJ1-4; 8 nucleotides line up with TRBD1. The CDR3 loop is CASSFGQGPNEKLFF. The CDR3 nucleotides read TGCGCCAGCAGCTTCGGACAGGGTCCGAATGAAAAACTGTTTTTT.